This T cell receptor (beta chain) was retrieved from a study of blood T cell repertoires in COVID-19. Overall study: Acute and convalescent COVID-19 samples came from the United States, Italy and Spain. T cells, B-cell-depleted T cells, or PBMCs provided the cDNA or gDNA that served as material.

In the study's own analysis: By means of reference gene primer amplification, nucleated cell counts were estimated. The repertoire was sequenced with immunoSEQ multiplex PCR; TCRdb's copy has only in-frame clones and lacks some. V and J calls and clone size are given by that table; D and trimming were obtained from the DNA. The sample yields fewer than 200,000 clones, about 83% seen once. Per the germline V gene, CDR1 is KGHSH and CDR2 is LQKENI. V lost 3 bases and J lost 3, with 17 bases in between. CDR3 size: 16 residues. The specimen sequenced was peripheral blood. The chain carries TRBV18 and TRBJ1-2; a possible D gene is TRBD1 (5 bases). This receptor was taken from a human donor in a cohort sampled during active COVID-19. CDR3 protein: CASSPSTVSSDYGYTF. The CDR3 nucleotides read TGTGCCAGCTCACCCTCGACAGTCTCATCGGACTATGGCTACACCTTC. The whole variable domain, remainder taken from reference TRBV18 and TRBJ1-2, is NAGVMQNPRHLVRRRGQEARLRCSPMKGHSHVYWYRQLPEEGLKFMVYLQKENIIDESGMPKERFSAEFPKEGPSILRIQQVVRGDSAAYFCASSPSTVSSDYGYTFGSGTRLTVV.